The clone carrying this T cell receptor beta chain has just one count. Its matching antigen is unknown. Germline CDR1 is MDHEN and CDR2 is SYDVKM. There are 18 residues in the CDR3. V was clipped by 6 bases and J by 0 bases; unmatched bases: 10. These data belong to a study of cytomegalovirus exposure and HLA in healthy donors. Points from the study as a whole: As a later analysis showed, several of the most significant clusters appeared to be linked to common viral pathogens. Rarity marked most TCR sequences, yet some public TCRs occurred in many donors.

Primers for the PCR totalled 60 Vbeta and 13 Jbeta. TCRdb's table, derived via immunoSEQ multiplex PCR, lists solely in-frame clones and lacks some. This sample yields 130,000 or so clones, of which 84% are seen a single time; under 3% belongs to the top ten. The sample was PBMCs. J is TRBJ2-3 and V is TRBV28, with TRBD1 matching over 12 bases. The sequence was obtained from a woman between 18 and 30 years old in good health and CMV-seropositive. CDR3 amino acids: CASSPGTGGILSTDTQYF. The CDR3 DNA sequence: TGTGCCAGCAGCCCCGGGACAGGGGGCATTCTTAGCACAGATACGCAGTATTTT.